What follows are 7 T cell receptor beta chains derived from one specimen sequenced in a study of T cells in localized non-small cell lung cancer. Libraries were prepared by immunoSEQ multiplex PCR; TCRdb keeps only in-frame clonotypes and omits some of them. The sample has 35,000 to 45,000 clones; around 94% are singletons. The starting material was peripheral blood, obtained before any cancer treatment. These receptors were taken from a female donor older than 55 with stage I lung adenocarcinoma.

The chain employs TRBV21-1 and TRBJ2-3. TRBV21-1 is deemed a pseudogene. This CDR3 region has 16 residues. As DNA, the CDR3 is TGTGCCAGCAGCAAAAGGAACACGTCTAGCACAGATACGCAGTATTTT. Translated: CASSKRNTSSTDTQYF.

The rearrangement links TRBV6-5 to TRBJ2-1; 11 positions match TRBD2. The V gene's germline CDR1 is MNHEY and CDR2 SVGAGI. The V and J ends lost 3 bases and 7 bases, in that order; junction bases with no gene match: 5. The CDR3 runs 15 residues. The CDR3 here is CASSYSASGGNEQFF. Here the CDR3 DNA reads TGTGCCAGCAGTTATTCGGCTAGCGGGGGGAATGAGCAGTTCTTC.

The CDR3 nucleotides read TGTGCCAGCAGCTTAGTGATAGGTTCGAACACTGAAGCTTTCTTT. Translating gives CASSLVIGSNTEAFF. The V call is TRBV7-2, the J call TRBJ1-1; D gene uncertain. CDR1 and CDR2 (germline): SGHTA, FQGNSA. V was shortened by 1 base and J by 1 base, with 10 bases between the two germline ends. The CDR3 loop spans 15 amino acids.

The chain couples TRBV2 to TRBJ1-5; D is perhaps TRBD1 (5 bases). Germline V gene sequence: CDR1 SNHLY, CDR2 FYNNEI. Trimming took off 8 bases at V and 0 bases at J, with 17 bases between the two ends. This CDR3 has 16 residues. The CDR3 coding sequence is TGTGCCAGCTCAGACAGCTTCTTCTATAGCAATCAGCCCCAGCATTTT. Translated, it gives CASSDSFFYSNQPQHF.

This chain joins TRBV7-2 and TRBJ1-1, with D possibly being TRBD1 (5 bases). The CDR3 extends over 15 amino acids. Germline V lookup: CDR1 SGHTA, CDR2 FQGNSA. Trimming shortened V by 2 bases and J by 1 base, and 11 bases separated the two germline ends. The CDR3 region is CASSLMGRGNTEAFF. In DNA, the CDR3 is TGTGCCAGCAGCTTAATGGGACGAGGGAACACTGAAGCTTTCTTT.

This clone came up a few times. The rearrangement joins TRBV27 to TRBJ1-5; 7 bases map to TRBD1. Germline V CDR1 and CDR2: MNHEY, SMNVEV (reference sequence). The length of the CDR3 is 17 residues. Trimming removed 4 bases from V and 2 bases from J; junction bases left unmatched: 11. DNA of the CDR3: TGTGCCAGCAGTTCTCTAGGGAGGGGGCGAGGCAATCAGCCCCAGCATTTT. Its translation is CASSSLGRGRGNQPQHF.

The chain uses TRBV11-2 and TRBJ1-5; D gene ambiguous. Trimming took off 1 base at V and 6 bases at J, with 7 bases between the two ends. CDR3 length equals 13 residues. Germline CDR1 reads SGHAT; CDR2 reads FQNNGV. CDR3 in DNA: TGTGCCAGCAGCTTAGTCGGAAGTCAGCCCCAGCATTTT. Protein product: CASSLVGSQPQHF.